This T cell receptor (beta chain) was sequenced during a study of early T cells in non-severe SARS-CoV-2 infection. Study-level findings and limits: Anti-spike CD8 responses were favored in VDJdb matching, and private and CD4 specificities were missed.

As part of library construction, unique molecular identifiers were attached to individual cDNA molecules. A single record per CDR3 protein comes from TCRdb applying MiXCR to the 5' RACE reads. The data contain 66,000 or so distinct CDR3 sequences, more than 10% of them singletons. Many counts were recorded for this clonotype. The antigen is undetermined. Germline V gene sequence: CDR1 ENHRY, CDR2 SYGVKD. The CDR3 length is 16 residues. The trim removed 3 bases at V and 6 bases at J, leaving 9 bases unmatched. This chain uses TRBV10-3 with TRBJ2-3; 10 bases align to TRBD1. The sequenced material came from whole blood. This TCR derives from an adult who was a healthcare worker with PCR-confirmed SARS-CoV-2 infection or an uninfected control (not recorded which). The chain's CDR3 is CAISEEPGQGTDTQYF. CDR3 in DNA: TGTGCCATCAGTGAAGAACCGGGACAGGGGACGGATACGCAGTATTTT.